This entry lists 29 T cell receptor beta chains sequenced from one sample in a study of T cells in Graves' hyperthyroidism and ophthalmopathy. RNA transcripts served as the template for amplifying TCR beta CDR3 regions. HTBI primers drove first-round RT-PCR of the TCR CDR3. Each CDR3 protein is one row after TCRdb ran MiXCR on the multiplex PCR reads. The data contain under 400,000 distinct CDR3 sequences, around 16% of them singletons. The sample comprised blood. Source of these receptors: a young man with Graves' hyperthyroidism.

This clonotype was seen a handful of times. The V and J genes are TRBV19 and TRBJ1-4; TRBD1 might be the D (5 bases). The CDR3 runs 17 residues. The germline gives CDR1 LNHDA, CDR2 SQIVND (reference sequence). With 5 bases removed from V and 3 bases from J, the gap between germline ends came to 19 bases. The DNA of the CDR3 is TGTGCCAGTAGTTCCGGACGGGGCCCTAATTCTAATGAAAAACTGTTTTTT. It specifies CASSSGRGPNSNEKLFF. The full variable domain, its missing parts supplied by reference TRBV19 and TRBJ1-4, is DGGITQSPKYLFRKEGQNVTLSCEQNLNHDAMYWYRQDPGQGLRLIYYSQIVNDFQKGDIAEGYSVSREKKESFPLTVTSAQKNPTAFYLCASSSGRGPNSNEKLFFGSGTQLSVL.

The chain uses TRBV19 and TRBJ2-1; 8 bases agree with TRBD2. The CDR3 contains 15 residues. V trimming: 3 bases; J trimming: 7 bases; junction bases outside the gene matches: 8. Per the germline V gene, CDR1 is LNHDA and CDR2 is SQIVND (reference sequence). CDR3 residues: CASSILAGQGNEQFF. The CDR3 DNA reads as TGTGCCAGTAGTATTCTAGCGGGTCAGGGTAATGAGCAGTTCTTC. Full variable domain (rest looked up from reference TRBV19 and TRBJ2-1): DGGITQSPKYLFRKEGQNVTLSCEQNLNHDAMYWYRQDPGQGLRLIYYSQIVNDFQKGDIAEGYSVSREKKESFPLTVTSAQKNPTAFYLCASSILAGQGNEQFFGPGTRLTVL.

V and J are TRBV7-2 and TRBJ1-2; possibly TRBD1 for D (5 bases). Trimming removed 1 base from V and 8 bases from J, with 17 bases in between. This CDR3 has 15 residues. CDR1 is SGHTA and CDR2 is FQGNSA in the germline V gene. The CDR3 DNA sequence: TGTGCCAGCAGCTTAGTCGGGGCAGGGACGGGGGGCTACACCTTC. It is translated as CASSLVGAGTGGYTF.

This clonotype was seen more than once but under ten times. Here the CDR3 reads CSAGLDSYNEQFF. CDR3 bases: TGCAGTGCTGGACTAGACTCCTACAATGAGCAGTTCTTC. The chain uses TRBV20-1 and TRBJ2-1, with 7 bases aligning to TRBD2. Germline V gives CDR1 DFQATT, CDR2 SNEGSKA (reference sequence). This CDR3 contains 13 residues. Unmatched junction bases numbered 1, after V lost 5 bases and J lost 0 bases.

This clonotype was picked up many times. The genes are TRBV2 and TRBJ2-1; D possibly matches TRBD1 or TRBD2 (5 bases each). Trimming pared 6 bases from V and 6 bases from J, leaving 27 bases between. This CDR3 has 18 amino acids. CDR1 and CDR2 from the germline V gene are SNHLY and FYNNEI. DNA of the CDR3: TGTGCCAGCAGGACGCCTACGGGGACGTATAGGCTAGGCAATGAGCAGTTCTTC. Protein sequence: CASRTPTGTYRLGNEQFF.

This clonotype showed up just a few times. The chain couples TRBV6-1 to TRBJ2-1; TRBD2 agrees at 7 bases. The CDR3 runs to 14 residues. The ends lost 6 bases at V and 7 bases at J; junction bases unmatched: 9. CDR1 and CDR2 from the germline V gene are MNHNS and SASEGT. CDR3 sequence: CASSTPGLSNEQFF. The CDR3 nucleotides read TGTGCCAGCAGCACCCCGGGACTATCAAATGAGCAGTTCTTC.

Ten or more counts support this clonotype. The rearrangement links TRBV5-1 to TRBJ1-1; D is undetermined. The germline CDR1 and CDR2 sequences are SGHRS and YFSETQ. Deletions cut 4 bases from V and 2 bases from J, with 9 bases between. This CDR3 is built from 13 residues. This chain's CDR3 is CASSGDPNTEAFF. CDR3 sequence (DNA): TGCGCCAGCAGCGGAGACCCTAACACTGAAGCTTTCTTT.

The table lists this clonotype with many counts. V is TRBV11-2 and J is TRBJ2-1; the match to TRBD2 covers 8 bases. The CDR3 runs 16 residues. V lost 5 bases and J lost 3; bases outside the gene matches: 9. Germline CDR1 SGHAT, CDR2 FQNNGV. CDR3 DNA sequence: TGTGCCAGCAGCCGACGGGGAGCGGGAGACTACAATGAGCAGTTCTTC. This translates into CASSRRGAGDYNEQFF.

The chain couples TRBV29-1 to TRBJ1-1, with D hard to call. Germline-derived CDR1 and CDR2 are SQVTM and ANQGSEA. There are 11 residues in the CDR3. The V gene lost 4 bases and the J gene lost 4 bases, with 7 bases spanning the gap. The CDR3 DNA is TGCAGCGTTGGGGTGGGCACTGAAGCTTTCTTT. Translated: CSVGVGTEAFF.

In its sample, this clonotype was seen many times. V gene TRBV2 combines with J gene TRBJ2-7; D could derive from TRBD1 or TRBD2 (5 bases each). From germline, CDR1 is SNHLY and CDR2 FYNNEI. Trimming cost V 6 bases and J 3 bases, with 15 bases left between them. CDR3 length: 14 residues. Here the CDR3 reads CASRTGTEDYEQYF. In DNA, the CDR3 is TGTGCCAGCAGGACCGGGACGGAGGACTACGAGCAGTACTTC.

This clonotype was counted ten times or more. This chain joins TRBV12-3 or TRBV12-4 and TRBJ2-5; 7 bases line up with TRBD1. This CDR3 contains 13 residues. The J segment lost 3 bases and the V segment lost 3 bases, leaving 1 base of the junction unmatched. CDR3 protein: CASSLTGKETQYF. The CDR3 DNA is TGTGCCAGCAGTTTGACAGGGAAAGAGACCCAGTACTTC.

This clonotype has a single count. The chain is built from TRBV28 and TRBJ2-7; a possible D gene is TRBD1 (6 bases). V lost 6 bases to trimming and J lost 0 bases, with 15 bases between them. The CDR3 is made up of 15 amino acids. Germline CDR1 reads MDHEN; CDR2 reads SYDVKM. The CDR3 DNA is TGTGCCAGCAGCCTCGCAGGGGAAGACTCCTACGAGCAGTACTTC. As protein: CASSLAGEDSYEQYF.

This clonotype was recorded a few times. The CDR3 loop reads CASSFGTSGRDNEQFF. DNA of the CDR3: TGTGCCAGCAGCTTCGGGACTAGCGGGAGAGACAATGAGCAGTTCTTC. The rearrangement joins TRBV7-9 to TRBJ2-1, with 14 bases aligning to TRBD2. Germline CDR1 is SEHNR and CDR2 is FQNEAQ (reference sequence). J gave up 5 bases and V 3 bases, and 3 bases lay outside the gene matches. The CDR3 runs 16 residues.

A single count supports this clonotype. Just one base apart from a much larger clone, this may be a read error. The chain is built from TRBV20-1 and TRBJ1-1; D is possibly TRBD1 (5 bases). The V end lost 6 bases, the J end lost 3 bases, and 17 bases lay between the germline ends. The CDR3 is 14 amino acids. Germline V CDR1 and CDR2: DFQATT, SNEGSKA (reference sequence). The CDR3 reads CSARAGPMDTEAFF. CDR3 bases: TGCAGTGCCCGTGCGGGGCCCATGGACACTGAAGCTTTCTTT.

The chain combines TRBV6-4 with TRBJ2-2; D possibly uses TRBD1 or TRBD2 (6 bases each). The CDR3 totals 14 residues. The V and J ends lost 5 bases and 6 bases respectively, with 13 bases between them. Germline CDR1 MRHNA, CDR2 SNTAGT. For the CDR3, the DNA is TGTGCCAGCAGTCTATCAGGGGAGGCCGGGGAGCTGTTTTTT. This gives the protein CASSLSGEAGELFF.

CDR3 coding DNA: TGTGCCATTACGGGACTAGCGATTTACAATGAGCAGTTCTTC. As protein: CAITGLAIYNEQFF. The genes are TRBV6-1 and TRBJ2-1; 10 nucleotides match TRBD2. The germline gives CDR1 MNHNS, CDR2 SASEGT. Germline trimming cut 10 bases from V and 4 bases from J; bases unmatched to any gene: 7. The CDR3 totals 14 residues.

This clonotype was seen repeatedly, ten times or more. This chain joins TRBV6-1 and TRBJ2-2, with D perhaps matching TRBD1 or TRBD2 (5 bases each). The CDR3 runs to 11 residues. Germline V lookup: CDR1 MNHNS, CDR2 SASEGT. V lost 6 bases and J lost 16, with 15 bases in between. The CDR3 loop is CASSLGPSTFF. The CDR3 DNA reads as TGTGCCAGCAGCTTGGGACCCTCGACGTTTTTT.

Only a few counts were recorded for this clonotype. The J gene is TRBJ2-5, the V gene TRBV14, with D possibly being TRBD2 (5 bases). Trimming cost V 0 bases and J 5 bases, with 16 bases left between them. The CDR3 extends over 16 amino acids. Germline V gene lookup returns CDR1 SGHDN and CDR2 FVKESK. The CDR3 DNA sequence: TGTGCCAGCAGCCAAGACCGGGCCACTAGTGTGGAGACCCAGTACTTC. This codes for CASSQDRATSVETQYF.

This clonotype came up many times. This chain uses TRBV20-1 with TRBJ1-5; maybe TRBD1 (6 bases). This CDR3 region has 14 residues. Per the germline V gene, CDR1 is DFQATT and CDR2 is SNEGSKA (reference sequence). Deletions cut 5 bases from V and 0 bases from J, with 11 bases between. The CDR3 DNA reads as TGCAGTGCTTCCAGGGGAAATAGCAATCAGCCCCAGCATTTT. Translating gives CSASRGNSNQPQHF.

This clonotype was detected many times. V and J are TRBV6-4 and TRBJ2-1; D is perhaps TRBD1 (6 bases). Germline values: CDR1 MRHNA, CDR2 SNTAGT. The CDR3 runs 15 residues. Trimming took 0 bases from V and 6 from J, leaving 12 bases between them. CDR3 sequence (DNA): TGTGCCAGCAGTGACTCGTCGGGACACCTCAATGAGCAGTTCTTC. Protein sequence: CASSDSSGHLNEQFF.

This clonotype was seen ten or more times. This chain links TRBV6-1 with TRBJ2-5, with D uncertain. Trimming pared 8 bases from V and 2 bases from J, leaving 3 bases between. Germline-derived CDR1 and CDR2 are MNHNS and SASEGT. This CDR3 contains 10 residues. The CDR3 DNA sequence: TGTGCCAGCGGACAAGAGACCCAGTACTTC. This gives the protein CASGQETQYF.

The V gene is TRBV19, the J gene TRBJ2-7; 8 positions match TRBD2. The CDR3 is made up of 16 amino acids. Trimming cost V 4 bases and J 2 bases; bases outside gene matches: 10. The germline V gene encodes CDR1 LNHDA and CDR2 SQIVND (reference sequence). The CDR3 spells CASSTNLGLDTYEQYF. In DNA, the CDR3 is TGTGCCAGTAGTACCAACTTGGGACTAGACACCTACGAGCAGTACTTC.

The table lists this clonotype with a few counts. This chain joins TRBV6-1 and TRBJ1-5; D remains ambiguous. Germline values: CDR1 MNHNS, CDR2 SASEGT. Trimming cost V 5 bases and J 3 bases, with 11 bases left between them. The CDR3 contains 14 residues. CDR3 DNA sequence: TGTGCCAGCAGTAACCGGGCCCCCAATCAGCCCCAGCATTTT. Its protein product is CASSNRAPNQPQHF.

This clonotype was detected a few times. The CDR3 region has the DNA TGTGCCAGCAGTGGAGCGGGACAGGGGGTACCTGGGGCCAACGTCCTGACTTTC. Encoded protein: CASSGAGQGVPGANVLTF. V usage is TRBV28 and J usage is TRBJ2-6; TRBD1 aligns across 11 bases. J was trimmed by 2 bases and V by 5 bases; bases with no gene match: 8. The CDR3 sequence is 18 residues long. Germline CDR1 and CDR2: MDHEN and SYDVKM.

The gene calls are TRBV19 and TRBJ2-2; the D is unclear. The CDR3 is 15 amino acids. The ends were cut back, 5 bases at V and 1 base at J, with 11 bases in the middle. Germline loops: CDR1 LNHDA, CDR2 SQIVND (reference sequence). The CDR3 sequence: CASSVGTRNTGELFF. CDR3 sequence (DNA): TGTGCCAGTAGTGTCGGAACAAGGAACACCGGGGAGCTGTTTTTT. The full variable domain, completed using reference TRBV19 and TRBJ2-2, is DGGITQSPKYLFRKEGQNVTLSCEQNLNHDAMYWYRQDPGQGLRLIYYSQIVNDFQKGDIAEGYSVSREKKESFPLTVTSAQKNPTAFYLCASSVGTRNTGELFFGEGSRLTVL.

This clonotype was counted a few times. The genes are TRBV19 and TRBJ2-2; 11 nucleotides align to TRBD2. Losses at the gene ends were 5 bases for V and 3 bases for J; bases not matched to a gene: 2. CDR1 LNHDA and CDR2 SQIVND come from the germline V gene (reference sequence). The CDR3 covers 15 residues. The DNA for the CDR3 is TGTGCCAGTAGTTTAGCGGGAGGGTACACCGGGGAGCTGTTTTTT. Translating it yields CASSLAGGYTGELFF.

This clonotype was seen many times. This chain links TRBV12-3 or TRBV12-4 with TRBJ1-6; TRBD1 might be the D (5 bases). The V end lost 3 bases, the J end lost 8 bases, and 11 bases lay between the germline ends. The CDR3 totals 14 residues. The CDR3 DNA sequence: TGTGCCAGCAGTTTCGGTGGGGGATATTCACCCCTCCACTTT. It yields the protein CASSFGGGYSPLHF.

This clonotype has a handful of counts. J is TRBJ1-3 and V is TRBV5-5; no reliable D call. V shed 5 bases and J shed 4 bases, with 10 bases lying between them. This CDR3 spans 13 amino acids. CDR1 and CDR2 (germline): SGHKS, YYEKEE (reference sequence). The DNA for the CDR3 is TGTGCCAGCAGTCGGGTTGACGGAAACACCATATATTTT. Protein sequence: CASSRVDGNTIYF.

This clonotype came up a few times. The chain combines TRBV20-1 with TRBJ2-1; possible D gene TRBD2, 5 bases. The germline V gene encodes CDR1 DFQATT and CDR2 SNEGSKA (reference sequence). The CDR3 spans 14 residues. The V end lost 6 bases, the J end lost 0 bases, and 12 bases lay between the germline ends. CDR3 residues: CSAEKAVSYNEQFF. In nucleotides, the CDR3 is TGCAGTGCCGAGAAAGCGGTCTCCTACAATGAGCAGTTCTTC.